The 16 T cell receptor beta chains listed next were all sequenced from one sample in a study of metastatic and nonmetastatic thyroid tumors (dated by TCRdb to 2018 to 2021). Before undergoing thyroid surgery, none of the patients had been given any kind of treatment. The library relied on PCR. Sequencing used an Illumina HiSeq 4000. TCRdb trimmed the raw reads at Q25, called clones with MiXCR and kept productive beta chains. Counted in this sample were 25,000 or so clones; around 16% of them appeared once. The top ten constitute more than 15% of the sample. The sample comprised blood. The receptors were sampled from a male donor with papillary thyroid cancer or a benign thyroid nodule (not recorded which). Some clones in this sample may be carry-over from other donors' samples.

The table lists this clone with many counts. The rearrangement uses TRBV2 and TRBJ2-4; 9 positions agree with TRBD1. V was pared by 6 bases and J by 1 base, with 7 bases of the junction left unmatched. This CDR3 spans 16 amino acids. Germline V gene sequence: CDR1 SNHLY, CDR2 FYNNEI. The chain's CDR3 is CASREPTGGAKNIQYF. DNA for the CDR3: TGTGCCAGCAGAGAACCGACAGGGGGGGCCAAAAACATTCAGTACTTC.

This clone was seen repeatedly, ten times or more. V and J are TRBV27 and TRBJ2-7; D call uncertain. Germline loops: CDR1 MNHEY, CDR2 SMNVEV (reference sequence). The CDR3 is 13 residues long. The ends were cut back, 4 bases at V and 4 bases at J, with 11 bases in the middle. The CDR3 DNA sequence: TGTGCCAGCAGTTCCCTGACTGTGTACGAGCAGTACTTC. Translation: CASSSLTVYEQYF.

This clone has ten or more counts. CDR3 amino acids: CASSVLLTYEQYF. The CDR3 nucleotides are TGTGCCAGCAGTGTTTTGCTTACCTACGAGCAGTACTTC. The chain recombines TRBV6-1 with TRBJ2-7; D remains unclear. Trimming took 4 bases from V and 2 from J, leaving 9 bases between them. The length of the CDR3 is 13 residues. CDR1 is MNHNS and CDR2 is SASEGT in the germline V gene.

The CDR3 sequence is CASSISGGAGTEAFF. Here the CDR3 DNA reads TGTGCCAGTAGTATATCGGGAGGAGCGGGGACTGAAGCTTTCTTT. This chain uses TRBV19 with TRBJ1-1; the D is unclear. The germline V gene encodes CDR1 LNHDA and CDR2 SQIVND (reference sequence). The CDR3 is made up of 15 amino acids. The V end lost 2 bases, the J end lost 5 bases, and 15 bases lay between the germline ends.

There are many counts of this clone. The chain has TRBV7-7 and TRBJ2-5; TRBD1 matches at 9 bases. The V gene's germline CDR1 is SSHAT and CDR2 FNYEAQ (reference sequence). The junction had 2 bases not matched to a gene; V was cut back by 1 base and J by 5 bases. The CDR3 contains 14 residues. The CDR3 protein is CASSLGTGAETQYF. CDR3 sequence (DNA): TGTGCCAGCAGCTTAGGGACAGGGGCGGAGACCCAGTACTTC. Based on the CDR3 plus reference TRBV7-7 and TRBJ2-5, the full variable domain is GAGVSQSPRYKVTKRGQDVTLRCDPISSHATLYWYQQALGQGPEFLTYFNYEAQPDKSGLPSDRFSAERPEGSISTLTIQRTEQRDSAMYRCASSLGTGAETQYFGPGTRLLVL.

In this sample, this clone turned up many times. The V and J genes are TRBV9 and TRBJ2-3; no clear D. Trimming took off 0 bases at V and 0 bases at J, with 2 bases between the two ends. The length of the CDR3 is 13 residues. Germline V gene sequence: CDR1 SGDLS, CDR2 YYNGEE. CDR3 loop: CASSVASTDTQYF. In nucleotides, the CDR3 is TGTGCCAGCAGCGTAGCTAGCACAGATACGCAGTATTTT. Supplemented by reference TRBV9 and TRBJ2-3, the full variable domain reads DSGVTQTPKHLITATGQRVTLRCSPRSGDLSVYWYQQSLDQGLQFLIQYYNGEERAKGNILERFSAQQFPDLHSELNLSSLELGDSALYFCASSVASTDTQYFGPGTRLTVL.

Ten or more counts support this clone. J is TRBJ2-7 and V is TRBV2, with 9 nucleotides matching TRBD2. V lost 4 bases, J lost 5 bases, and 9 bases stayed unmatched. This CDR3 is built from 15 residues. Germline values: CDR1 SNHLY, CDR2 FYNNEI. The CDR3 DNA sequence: TGTGCCAGCAGTGGGGGAGGCGGGGGGGCCCACGAGCAGTACTTC. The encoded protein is CASSGGGGGAHEQYF.

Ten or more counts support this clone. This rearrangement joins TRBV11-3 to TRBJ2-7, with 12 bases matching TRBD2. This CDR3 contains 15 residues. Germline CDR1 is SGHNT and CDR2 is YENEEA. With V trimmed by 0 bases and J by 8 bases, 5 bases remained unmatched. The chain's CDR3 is CASSLDTTSGRKQYF. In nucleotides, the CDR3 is TGTGCCAGCAGCTTAGATACTACTAGCGGGAGGAAGCAGTACTTC.

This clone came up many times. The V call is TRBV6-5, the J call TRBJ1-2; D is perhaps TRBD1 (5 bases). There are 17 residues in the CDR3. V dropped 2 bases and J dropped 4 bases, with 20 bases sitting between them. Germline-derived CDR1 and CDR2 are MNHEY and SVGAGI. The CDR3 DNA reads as TGTGCCAGCAGTTACACCGCAGGGACTTCCCAAACCTATGGCTACACCTTC. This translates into CASSYTAGTSQTYGYTF.

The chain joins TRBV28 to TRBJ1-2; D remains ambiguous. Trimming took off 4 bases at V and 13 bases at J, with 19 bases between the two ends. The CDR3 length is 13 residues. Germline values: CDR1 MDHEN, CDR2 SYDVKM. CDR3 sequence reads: CASSSTGRNGRTF. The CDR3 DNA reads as TGTGCCAGCAGTTCAACCGGGAGGAATGGCCGCACCTTC.

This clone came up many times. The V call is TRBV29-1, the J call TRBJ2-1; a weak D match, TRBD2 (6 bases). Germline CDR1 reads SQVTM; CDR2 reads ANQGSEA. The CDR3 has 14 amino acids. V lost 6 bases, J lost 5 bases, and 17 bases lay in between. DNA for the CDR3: TGCAGCGTGGAGGGCCCGTTTAACGACAATGAGCAGTTCTTC. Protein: CSVEGPFNDNEQFF.

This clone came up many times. CDR3 protein: CASSIGRVREKLFF. CDR3 nucleotides: TGTGCCAGTAGTATCGGACGGGTGAGAGAAAAACTGTTTTTT. V is TRBV19 and J is TRBJ1-4; D is ambiguous. V lost 3 bases and J 8 bases, leaving 13 bases between the germline ends. The CDR3 is 14 residues long. The germline gives CDR1 LNHDA, CDR2 SQIVND (reference sequence).

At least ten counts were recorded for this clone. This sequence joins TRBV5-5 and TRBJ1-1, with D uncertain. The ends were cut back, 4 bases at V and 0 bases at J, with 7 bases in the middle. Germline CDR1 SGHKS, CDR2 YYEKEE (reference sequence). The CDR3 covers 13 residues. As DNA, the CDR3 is TGTGCCAGCAGCCTTGGTCTGAACACTGAAGCTTTCTTT. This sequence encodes CASSLGLNTEAFF.

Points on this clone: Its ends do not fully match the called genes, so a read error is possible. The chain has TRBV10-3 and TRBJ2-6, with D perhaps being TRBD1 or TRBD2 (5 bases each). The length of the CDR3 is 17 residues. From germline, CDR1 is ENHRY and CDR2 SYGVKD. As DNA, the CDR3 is TGTGCCATCAGTGAACTGGGACCCGGAACTGGGTCCAACGTCCTGACTTTC. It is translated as CAISELGPGTGSNVLTF.

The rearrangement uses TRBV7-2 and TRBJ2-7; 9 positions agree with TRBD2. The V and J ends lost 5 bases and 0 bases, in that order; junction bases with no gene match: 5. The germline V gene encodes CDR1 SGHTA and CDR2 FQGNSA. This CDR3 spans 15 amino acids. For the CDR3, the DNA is TGTGCCAGCAGCCTCCGACTAGCGGACTCCTACGAGCAGTACTTC. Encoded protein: CASSLRLADSYEQYF.

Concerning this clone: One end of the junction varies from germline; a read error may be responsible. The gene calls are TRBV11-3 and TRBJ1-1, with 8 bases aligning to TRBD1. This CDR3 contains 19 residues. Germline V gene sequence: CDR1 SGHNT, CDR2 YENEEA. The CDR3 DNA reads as TGTGCCATCAGCCTCCCCGGCGGGGGCAGGGGGCTTGAGCGGCGCGAAGCTTTCTTT. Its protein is CAISLPGGGRGLERREAFF.